This T cell receptor beta chain was captured in a study of blood T cells in healthy people across ages (dated by TCRdb to the mid-2010s). In terms of the full investigation: In model experiments, roughly one uniquely barcoded TCR beta cDNA molecule per two T cells was captured by template switching. To track age-related changes in TCR beta repertoire diversity, the study relied on deep sequencing normalized with unique cDNA molecular identifiers. The donors were divided into four age groups: young (average around 15 years), middle-aged (over 35), aged (under 70) and long-lived (about 79). Donors of different ages were randomly distributed across sequencing lanes to avoid experimental bias. For two donors (one aged 18 to 30 and one aged 80 or older), the study analyzed two additional independent replicas of 1 million unique cDNA reads from the same blood draw.

Systemically healthy Caucasian individuals from Russia, 35 to 50 in total and aged roughly 6 to 100 years, were included as donors. About 9.1 milliliters of peripheral blood were collected from each donor into EDTA-treated Vacutainer tubes. Ficoll-Paque density-gradient centrifugation was used to isolate PBMCs, with at least 6.5 million obtained per sample. Trizol reagent was used to extract total RNA from PBMCs, with at least 6 micrograms per sample. For every donor, an aliquot of PBMCs went through flow cytometry to measure the percentages of naive CD45RAhigh/CD27high T cells. Libraries came from 5' RACE. This sample was sequenced with an Illumina HiSeq 2500. The second PCR ran for roughly 7 to 11 cycles and used a J-beta primer mix along with a sample-barcoded 5' primer. A unique molecular identifier was introduced onto each TCR beta cDNA molecule by a template-switch 5' adaptor carrying 12 random nucleotides. Each sample yielded at least 2.5 million CDR3-containing paired-end reads. First-strand cDNA was synthesized from all RNA with the Mint cDNA synthesis kit, primed by a TRBC-specific oligonucleotide. Following uracil-DNA glycosylase treatment, a first 18-cycle PCR with universal primers M1SS and BC2_uni_R was performed on all cDNA. For the original study's pipeline: For normalization, 1 million high-quality reads, each with a distinct molecular identifier, were randomly selected from each sample. Reads sharing molecular identifiers were discarded rather than binned into consensus sequences. CDR3 identification, clonotype clustering and error correction used MiTCR with a Q25 quality threshold and the strictest error-elimination algorithm. Lower-bound total TCR beta diversity was estimated with a nonparametric unseen species model using Euler transformation. TCRdb trimmed the raw reads at Q25, called clones with MiXCR and kept productive beta chains. Identical CDR3 proteins give one entry, which carries the most common genes and DNA. TCRdb, not the original authors, processed these V and J calls. Across this sample there are approximately 1.5 million distinct CDR3 sequences, with 30% to 35% seen only once. The ten top clones hold roughly 12% of the sample.

The investigation overall reported the following: Compared with the aged group, the long-lived group had more naive CD4+ T cells, fewer expanded clones and increased TCR diversity, suggesting age selection. Observed TCR beta diversity correlated strongly with the percentage of naive T cells measured by flow cytometry. Since profiling was done on bulk unsorted PBMCs, naive and antigen-experienced compartments could not be conclusively compared. Estimates of total diversity based on one million sequenced T cells were considered lower bounds and underestimates. As age increased, observed TCR beta diversity per million T cells dropped in a roughly linear way, and a significant reduction was already evident by age about 40. The CMV infection status of donors was not known, potentially confounding age-related changes in expanded clonotypes.

On this clonotype itself: The antigen it recognizes is unknown. No much larger clone exists at a distance of one base, and base qualities are not known.

The CDR3 measures 15 amino acids from cysteine to phenylalanine. The DNA shown is the 45-base CDR3, in frame from base 1. V is pared back by 3 bases and J by 4 bases, with 16 bases lying between the germline termini. The germline V gene (reference sequence) yields SGHKS for CDR1 and YYEKEE for CDR2. The chain employs TRBV5-5 and TRBJ1-1; a tentative D call is TRBD1 (5 bases match). This clonotype was obtained from a woman in her 30s in good health. The specimen was blood. Here the CDR3 is given as CASSSSSSGFTEAFF. The nucleotide sequence reads TGTGCCAGCAGCTCTTCTTCTTCAGGGTTCACTGAAGCTTTCTTT.